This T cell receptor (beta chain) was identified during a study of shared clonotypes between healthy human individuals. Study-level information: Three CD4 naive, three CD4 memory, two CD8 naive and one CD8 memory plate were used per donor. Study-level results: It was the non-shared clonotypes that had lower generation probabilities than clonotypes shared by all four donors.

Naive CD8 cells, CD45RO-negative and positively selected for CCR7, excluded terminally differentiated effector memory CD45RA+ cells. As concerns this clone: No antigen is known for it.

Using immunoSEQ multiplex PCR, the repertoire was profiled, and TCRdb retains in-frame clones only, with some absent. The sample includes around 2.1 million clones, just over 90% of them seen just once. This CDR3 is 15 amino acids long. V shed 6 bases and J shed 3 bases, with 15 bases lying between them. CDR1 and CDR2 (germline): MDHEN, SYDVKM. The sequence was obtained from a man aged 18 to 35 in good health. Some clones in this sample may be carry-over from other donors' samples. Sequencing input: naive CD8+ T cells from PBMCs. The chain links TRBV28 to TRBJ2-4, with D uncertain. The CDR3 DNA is TGTGCCAGCAGATACTCCAGAACCATCAAAAACATTCAGTACTTC. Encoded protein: CASRYSRTIKNIQYF.